The clone carrying this TCR beta chain was counted between two and nine times. The whole isolated RNA underwent reverse transcription, so sequencing captured expressed TCRB transcripts. Approximately 3.6 million reads was the average for naive, central memory and regulatory T cell samples. This table comes from immunoSEQ multiplex PCR, and its TCRdb copy is limited to in-frame clones, with some not included. This sample yields a few hundred thousand clones, of which approximately 11% are seen a single time; 0.015% belongs to the top ten. J lost 7 bases, V lost 8 bases, and 22 bases had no gene match. The CDR3 is made up of 18 amino acids. Germline values: CDR1 MDHEN, CDR2 SYDVKM. This entry belongs to a study of beta chain features in type 1 diabetes.

The chain has TRBV28 and TRBJ1-2, with 10 bases lining up with TRBD1. This sequence originates from a woman in her twenties or thirties in good health. The sequenced sample was naive CD4+ T cells from blood. Here the CDR3 DNA reads TGTGCCAGCTTGACAGGGGGCGTCCGCTCAGGGCCTTACGGTGGCTACACCTTC. Translation: CASLTGGVRSGPYGGYTF.